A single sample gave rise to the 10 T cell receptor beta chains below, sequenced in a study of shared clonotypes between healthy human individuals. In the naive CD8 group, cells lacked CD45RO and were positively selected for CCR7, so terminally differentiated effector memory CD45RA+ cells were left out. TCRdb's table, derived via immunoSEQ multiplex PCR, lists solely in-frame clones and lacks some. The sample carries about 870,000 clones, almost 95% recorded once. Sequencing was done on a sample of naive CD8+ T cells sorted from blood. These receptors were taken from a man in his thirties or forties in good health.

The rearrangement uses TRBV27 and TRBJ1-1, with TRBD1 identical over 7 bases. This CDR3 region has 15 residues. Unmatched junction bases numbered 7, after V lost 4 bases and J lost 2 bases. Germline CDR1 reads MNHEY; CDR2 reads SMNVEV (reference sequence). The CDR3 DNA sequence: TGTGCCAGCAGTTCCTCGGGACAGTTTAACACTGAAGCTTTCTTT. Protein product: CASSSSGQFNTEAFF.

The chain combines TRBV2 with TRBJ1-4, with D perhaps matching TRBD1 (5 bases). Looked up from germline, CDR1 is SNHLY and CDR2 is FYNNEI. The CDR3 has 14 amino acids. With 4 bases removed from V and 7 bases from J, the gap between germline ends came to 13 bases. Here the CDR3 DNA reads TGTGCCAGCAGTGGTAGGGGCGTGGGTGAAAAACTGTTTTTT. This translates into CASSGRGVGEKLFF.

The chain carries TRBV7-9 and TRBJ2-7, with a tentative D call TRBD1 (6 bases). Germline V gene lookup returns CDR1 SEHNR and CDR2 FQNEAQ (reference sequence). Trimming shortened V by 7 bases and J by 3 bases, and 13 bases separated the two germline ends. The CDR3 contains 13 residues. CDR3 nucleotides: TGTGCCAGCAACCAAGACAGGATCTACGAGCAGTACTTC. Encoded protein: CASNQDRIYEQYF.

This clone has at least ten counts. CDR3 DNA sequence: TGTGCCAGCACCGCCGACACCTACGAGCAGTACTTC. Protein product: CASTADTYEQYF. V and J are TRBV28 and TRBJ2-7; no firm D call. CDR1 MDHEN and CDR2 SYDVKM come from the germline V gene. Trimming removed 7 bases from V and 2 bases from J, with 9 bases in between. The CDR3 sequence is 12 residues long. The entire variable domain, with the rest obtained from reference TRBV28 and TRBJ2-7, is as follows: DVKVTQSSRYLVKRTGEKVFLECVQDMDHENMFWYRQDPGLGLRLIYFSYDVKMKEKGDIPEGYSVSREKKERFSLILESASTNQTSMYLCASTADTYEQYFGPGTRLTVT.

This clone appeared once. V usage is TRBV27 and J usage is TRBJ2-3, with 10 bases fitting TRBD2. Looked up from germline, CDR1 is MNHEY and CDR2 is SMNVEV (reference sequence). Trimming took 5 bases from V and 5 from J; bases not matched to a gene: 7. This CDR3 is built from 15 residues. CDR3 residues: CASSMVLAGVDTQYF. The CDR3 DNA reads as TGTGCCAGCAGTATGGTCCTAGCGGGAGTAGATACGCAGTATTTT.

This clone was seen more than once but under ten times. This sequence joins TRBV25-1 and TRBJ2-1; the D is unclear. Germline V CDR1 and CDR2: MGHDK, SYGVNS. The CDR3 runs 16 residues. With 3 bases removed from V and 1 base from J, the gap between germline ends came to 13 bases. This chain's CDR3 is CASSDKVNGSYNEQFF. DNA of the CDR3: TGTGCCAGCAGTGATAAGGTGAATGGGTCCTACAATGAGCAGTTCTTC.

This chain's CDR3 is CAISESTPGRSLTLMETQYF. The CDR3 coding sequence is TGTGCCATCAGTGAGTCGACTCCGGGCAGGAGCCTGACCCTCATGGAGACCCAGTACTTC. The chain is built from TRBV10-3 and TRBJ2-5; D is ambiguous. CDR1 and CDR2 (germline): ENHRY, SYGVKD. The CDR3 contains 20 residues. V shed 0 bases and J shed 5 bases, with 28 bases lying between them.

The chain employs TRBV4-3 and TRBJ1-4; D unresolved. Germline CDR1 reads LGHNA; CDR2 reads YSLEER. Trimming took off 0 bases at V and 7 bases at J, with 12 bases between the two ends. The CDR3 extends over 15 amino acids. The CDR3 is CASSQDPGSSEKLFF. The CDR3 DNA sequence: TGCGCCAGCAGCCAAGATCCGGGCAGTAGTGAAAAACTGTTTTTT.

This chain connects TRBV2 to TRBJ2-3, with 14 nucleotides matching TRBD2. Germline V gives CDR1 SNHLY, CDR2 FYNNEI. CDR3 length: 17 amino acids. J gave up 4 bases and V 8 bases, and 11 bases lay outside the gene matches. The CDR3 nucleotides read TGTGCCAGCTTCGGACTAGCGGGAGGTCAAGGTGCAGATACGCAGTATTTT. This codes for CASFGLAGGQGADTQYF.

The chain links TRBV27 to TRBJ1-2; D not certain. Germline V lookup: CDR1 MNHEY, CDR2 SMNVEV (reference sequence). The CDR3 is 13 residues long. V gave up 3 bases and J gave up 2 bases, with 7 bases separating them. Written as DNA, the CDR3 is TGTGCCAGCAGTTTGTTAGGAAACTATGGCTACACCTTC. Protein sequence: CASSLLGNYGYTF.